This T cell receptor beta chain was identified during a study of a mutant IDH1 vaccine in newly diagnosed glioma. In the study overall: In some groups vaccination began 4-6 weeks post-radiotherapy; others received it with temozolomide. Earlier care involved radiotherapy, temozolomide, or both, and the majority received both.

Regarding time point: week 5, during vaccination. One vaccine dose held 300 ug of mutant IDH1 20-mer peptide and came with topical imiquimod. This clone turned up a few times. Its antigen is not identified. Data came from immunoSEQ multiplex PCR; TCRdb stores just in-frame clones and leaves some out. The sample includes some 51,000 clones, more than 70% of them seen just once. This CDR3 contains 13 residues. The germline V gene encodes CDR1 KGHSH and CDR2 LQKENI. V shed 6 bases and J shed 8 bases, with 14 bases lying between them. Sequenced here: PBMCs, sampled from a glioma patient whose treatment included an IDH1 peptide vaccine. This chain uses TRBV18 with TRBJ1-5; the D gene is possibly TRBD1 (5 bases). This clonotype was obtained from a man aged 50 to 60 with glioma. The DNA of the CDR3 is TGTGCCAGCTCTCAGGGATTCCTGGAGCCCCAGCATTTT. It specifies CASSQGFLEPQHF.